The 29 T cell receptor beta chains below come from one sample, sequenced in a study of immune heterogeneity within non-small cell lung tumors. It was with 32 V and 13 J primers that multiplex PCR amplified TCR beta CDR3. TCRdb analysed the multiplex PCR reads with MiXCR anew, one entry per CDR3 protein. Of approximately 9,500 distinct CDR3 sequences listed, around 27% were seen once; the top ten hold 27%. Bulk tumor gDNA, 550 to 750 ng per sample, served as the TCR template. Biopsies, several per primary tumor and spaced far apart, were collected during surgery. The patients were newly diagnosed with non-small cell lung cancer, had not been treated, and had curative surgery. The specimen was lung tumor tissue. These receptors all come from a woman aged 45 to 65 with non-small cell lung cancer.

Points on this clonotype: A much larger clone sits a single nucleotide away, making a read error possible. The chain couples TRBV15 to TRBJ2-1, with 7 bases matching TRBD1. With 8 bases clipped from V and 11 bases from J, the junction kept 12 bases outside the gene matches. Germline V gives CDR1 LNHNV, CDR2 YYDKDF (reference sequence). This CDR3 spans 13 amino acids. CDR3 sequence reads: CATGQASLNKQFF. CDR3 bases: TGTGCCACCGGACAGGCAAGTTTGAATAAGCAGTTCTTC.

Regarding this clonotype: This may arise from a read error, as a much more abundant clone is one base away. This chain links TRBV3-1 with TRBJ2-5, with D unclear. From germline, CDR1 is LGHDT and CDR2 YNNKEL (reference sequence). This CDR3 is built from 15 residues. CDR3 sequence reads: CASSHRAHGQETKYF. The CDR3 DNA follows: TGTGCCAGCAGCCATAGGGCGCACGGCCAAGAGACCAAGTACTTC.

Note on this clonotype: With a much larger clone just one base away, this may be a read error. The chain is built from TRBV6-2 or TRBV6-3 and TRBJ1-1, with a possible D match to TRBD1 (5 bases). Germline-derived CDR1 and CDR2 are MNHEY and SVGEGT. V was trimmed by 5 bases and J by 1 base, leaving 14 bases between them. CDR3 length: 15 amino acids. The CDR3 DNA reads TGTGCCAGCAGTGGGGCCCTGTTTCAGAACACTGAAGCTTTCTTT. Protein: CASSGALFQNTEAFF.

This clonotype has ten or more counts. The gene calls are TRBV20-1 and TRBJ2-1; 9 nucleotides line up with TRBD2. This CDR3 spans 14 amino acids. The germline V gene encodes CDR1 DFQATT and CDR2 SNEGSKA (reference sequence). Germline trimming cut 6 bases from V and 6 bases from J; bases unmatched to any gene: 9. This CDR3 is CSAPTPSGTNEQFF. The CDR3 nucleotides are TGCAGTGCCCCGACCCCTAGCGGGACCAATGAGCAGTTCTTC.

This clonotype was counted between two and nine times. V is TRBV5-1 and J is TRBJ2-1, with TRBD1 identical over 7 bases. The tail of the sequence fits TRBJ2-5 better, so the J call may be wrong. This CDR3 spans 15 amino acids. Germline V gives CDR1 SGHRS, CDR2 YFSETQ. The DNA of the CDR3 is TGCGCCAGCAGCTTGGGGGCAGCAGGGGGAGAGACCCAGTACTTC. Protein product: CASSLGAAGGETQYF.

This clonotype has at least ten counts. V is TRBV29-1 and J is TRBJ2-7; 9 positions match TRBD2. Germline values: CDR1 SQVTM, CDR2 ANQGSEA. V lost 4 bases and J lost 3; bases outside the gene matches: 7. The length of the CDR3 is 14 residues. The CDR3 DNA reads TGCAGCGTTGCTCGAGCGGGAGGAAACTACGAGCAGTACTTC. Amino acids: CSVARAGGNYEQYF.

About this clonotype itself: The CDR3 ends on some other residue instead of the conserved phenylalanine or tryptophan, so this is likely a read error. The DNA is omitted, as the CDR3 cannot be located on it reliably, and the CDR3 follows TCRdb's listing. The chain couples TRBV30 to TRBJ2-3; TRBD2, as called in the table, went unchecked against the DNA. The CDR3 is made up of 18 amino acids, end residues included. The germline V gene encodes CDR1 GTSNPN and CDR2 SVGIG (reference sequence). CDR3 region: CAWSWTSGRFPYEQYFGP.

This clonotype was counted at least ten times. V and J are TRBV10-3 and TRBJ1-1, with TRBD1 identical over 9 bases. Germline CDR1 is ENHRY and CDR2 is SYGVKD. The CDR3 length is 13 residues. Trimming at V came to 4 bases and at J to 10 bases, leaving 7 bases not matched to a gene. The CDR3 DNA is TGTGCCATCAGTGCCCCTACAGGGGGCGTAGCTTTCTTT. This translates into CAISAPTGGVAFF.

Details on this clonotype: Just one base apart from a much larger clone, this may be a read error. V gene TRBV2 combines with J gene TRBJ1-4; 7 bases are shared with TRBD1. This CDR3 comprises 14 residues. Germline values: CDR1 SNHLY, CDR2 FYNNEI. J was trimmed by 10 bases and V by 4 bases; bases with no gene match: 9. In DNA, the CDR3 is TGTGCCAGCAGTGGGGATAGGGGGCTCACAAAACTGTTTTTT. It specifies CASSGDRGLTKLFF.

The V and J genes are TRBV6-1 and TRBJ2-7; D perhaps matches TRBD2 (6 bases). The CDR3 extends over 16 amino acids. V was trimmed by 6 bases and J by 7 bases, leaving 25 bases between them. The germline CDR1 and CDR2 sequences are MNHNS and SASEGT. The CDR3 sequence: CASRITGTSSPREQYF. Written as DNA, the CDR3 is TGTGCCAGCAGAATCACCGGGACTTCTTCCCCTCGAGAGCAGTACTTC.

This clonotype was seen at least ten times. The rearrangement links TRBV5-5 to TRBJ1-5; D remains unclear. The CDR3 consists of 13 residues. CDR1 and CDR2 (germline): SGHKS, YYEKEE (reference sequence). The V gene lost 4 bases and the J gene lost 5 bases, with 10 bases spanning the gap. CDR3 in amino acids: CASSPYRHQPQHF. CDR3 bases: TGTGCCAGCAGCCCATATCGGCATCAGCCCCAGCATTTT.

Concerning this clonotype: A much larger clone differs by one base, so this may be a read error. CDR3 amino acids: CAISGPDRGSGLAWNEQFF. The CDR3 DNA reads as TGTGCCATCAGTGGCCCTGACAGGGGGTCGGGACTAGCATGGAATGAGCAGTTCTTC. This sequence joins TRBV6-2 or TRBV6-3 and TRBJ2-1, with D perhaps TRBD1 or TRBD2 (9 bases each). The CDR3 has 19 residues. Germline V gives CDR1 MNHEY, CDR2 SVGEGT.

The table lists this clonotype with many counts. The V and J genes are TRBV19 and TRBJ1-1, with TRBD1 matching 8 bases. Germline CDR1 and CDR2: LNHDA and SQIVND (reference sequence). The CDR3 contains 15 residues. V dropped 6 bases and J dropped 0; count of bases not matched to a gene: 6. The CDR3 region is CASSPQGAMNTEAFF. The CDR3 region has the DNA TGTGCCAGTAGCCCCCAGGGGGCGATGAACACTGAAGCTTTCTTT.

On this clonotype: It is likely a read error, because the conserved phenylalanine at the end of the CDR3 is missing. The limits of the CDR3 on the DNA are not certain, so only TCRdb's listed CDR3 is given. V and J are TRBV11-2 and TRBJ2-3; no DNA check was done on the table's D call, TRBD1. The germline V gene has CDR1 SGHAT and CDR2 FQNNGV. The CDR3 is 16 residues long, ends included. The CDR3 loop is CASSSQGANYEQYFGP.

Many counts were recorded for this clonotype. The chain is built from TRBV10-2 and TRBJ2-1; TRBD2 agrees at 12 bases. Trimming took 6 bases from V and 4 from J; bases not matched to a gene: 10. The CDR3 consists of 17 residues. CDR1 and CDR2 (germline): WSHSY, SAAADI. CDR3: CASRELAGGSSYNEQFF. The CDR3 nucleotides are TGCGCCAGCAGAGAGCTAGCGGGGGGGTCTAGTTACAATGAGCAGTTCTTC.

This sequence joins TRBV19 and TRBJ1-4; D is possibly TRBD1 (5 bases). The V and J ends lost 5 bases and 7 bases respectively, with 17 bases between them. In germline, CDR1 is LNHDA, CDR2 SQIVND (reference sequence). The CDR3 contains 15 residues. The CDR3 DNA reads as TGTGCCAGTAGTGGGACGGGCCTTCAAGGTGAAAAACTGTTTTTT. As protein: CASSGTGLQGEKLFF. Based on the CDR3 plus reference TRBV19 and TRBJ1-4, the full variable domain is DGGITQSPKYLFRKEGQNVTLSCEQNLNHDAMYWYRQDPGQGLRLIYYSQIVNDFQKGDIAEGYSVSREKKESFPLTVTSAQKNPTAFYLCASSGTGLQGEKLFFGSGTQLSVL.

The chain uses TRBV20-1 and TRBJ1-4; TRBD1 aligns across 7 bases. V shed 3 bases and J 7 bases; nucleotides not matched to a gene: 5. This CDR3 has 13 residues. Germline V gene data show CDR1 as DFQATT and CDR2 as SNEGSKA (reference sequence). CDR3: CSARRQGLEKLFF. In DNA form, the CDR3 reads TGCAGTGCTAGGAGACAGGGACTTGAAAAACTGTTTTTT.

Ten or more counts support this clonotype. This sequence joins TRBV10-1 and TRBJ1-2; tentative D call: TRBD1 (6 bases). The CDR3 contains 14 residues. Germline CDR1 reads WNHNN; CDR2 reads SYGVQD (reference sequence). Trimming removed 9 bases at V and 0 bases at J, with 14 bases between. The CDR3 loop is CASPPQGTNYGYTF. The DNA for the CDR3 is TGCGCCAGTCCCCCACAGGGCACTAACTATGGCTACACCTTC.

Details on this clonotype: A much larger clone lies a single base off, so this may be a read error. The V gene is TRBV10-3, the J gene TRBJ2-3, with D unresolved. Germline CDR1 ENHRY, CDR2 SYGVKD. This CDR3 is built from 14 residues. The V end was cut by 0 bases, the J end by 7 bases, with 11 bases between. CDR3 DNA: TGTGCCATCAGTGAGTCTCAAGGATCGTATACGCAGTATTTT. Its protein product is CAISESQGSYTQYF.

In its sample, this clonotype was seen a few times. This clone may be a read error of a much larger clone one base away. This chain joins TRBV11-3 and TRBJ1-2, with D unresolved. With 2 bases removed from V and 2 bases from J, the gap between germline ends came to 9 bases. The germline CDR1 and CDR2 sequences are SGHNT and YENEEA. The CDR3 has 14 amino acids. The chain's CDR3 is CASSLRWPNYGYTF. The CDR3 DNA sequence: TGTGCCAGCAGCTTACGGTGGCCAAACTATGGCTACACCTTC.

The sample holds many counts of this clonotype. For the CDR3, the DNA is TGTGCCAGCAGCTTGAAGGGGGATACGCAGTATTTT. Translating gives CASSLKGDTQYF. This chain joins TRBV5-5 and TRBJ2-3, with D possibly TRBD1 on 5 matching bases. V was shortened by 1 base and J by 6 bases, with 6 bases between the two germline ends. Germline assignment: CDR1 SGHKS and CDR2 YYEKEE (reference sequence). The CDR3 consists of 12 residues.

This clonotype was observed at least ten times. The rearrangement uses TRBV10-3 and TRBJ1-2, with D possibly being TRBD1 (5 bases). V was pared by 7 bases and J by 5 bases, with 14 bases between. Germline assignment: CDR1 ENHRY and CDR2 SYGVKD. This CDR3 spans 13 amino acids. The CDR3 loop reads CAITEGQGYGYTF. CDR3 bases: TGTGCCATCACCGAGGGGCAGGGTTATGGCTACACCTTC.

The chain carries TRBV6-5 and TRBJ1-2; D not certain. This CDR3 spans 12 amino acids. Germline lookup yields CDR1 MNHEY and CDR2 SVGAGI. Trimming removed 4 bases at V and 3 bases at J, with 6 bases between. CDR3 nucleotide sequence: TGTGCCAGCAGTTTAGAAGACTATGGCTACACCTTC. It yields the protein CASSLEDYGYTF.

In regard to this clonotype: A much larger clone differs by one base, so this may be a read error. The chain employs TRBV19 and TRBJ1-5, with 9 bases identical to TRBD1. The trim removed 3 bases at V and 6 bases at J, leaving 6 bases unmatched. Germline CDR1 and CDR2: LNHDA and SQIVND (reference sequence). CDR3 length: 15 residues. The CDR3 protein is CASSILTGGIQPQHF. The CDR3 DNA reads as TGTGCCAGTAGTATTTTGACAGGGGGTATTCAGCCCCAGCATTTT.

The CDR3 nucleotides read TGTGCCAGCAGTTCTCGACTAGCGGGAGGCACAGATACGCAGTATTTT. Its protein is CASSSRLAGGTDTQYF. V and J are TRBV27 and TRBJ2-3; 12 nucleotides match TRBD2. The CDR3 sequence is 16 residues long. The germline gives CDR1 MNHEY, CDR2 SMNVEV (reference sequence). The J segment lost 1 base and the V segment lost 4 bases, leaving 3 bases of the junction unmatched.

This clonotype has ten or more counts. V and J are TRBV6-1 and TRBJ2-7; D possibly corresponds to TRBD1 (6 bases). Trimming removed 5 bases from V and 2 bases from J, with 16 bases in between. Germline V CDR1 and CDR2: MNHNS, SASEGT. The CDR3 has 15 amino acids. In DNA, the CDR3 is TGTGCCAGCAGTTTCTATTGGACAGCTGCCTACGAGCAGTACTTC. As protein: CASSFYWTAAYEQYF.

At least ten counts were recorded for this clonotype. The gene calls are TRBV5-6 and TRBJ2-2; either TRBD1 or TRBD2 may fit D (6 bases each). Trimming left V 4 bases short and J 3 bases short, with 10 bases between. Germline V gives CDR1 SGHDT, CDR2 YYEEEE. The CDR3 has 14 residues. The CDR3 loop reads CASSPGAHTGELFF. Here the CDR3 DNA reads TGTGCCAGCAGCCCGGGGGCTCACACCGGGGAGCTGTTTTTT.

A word on this clonotype: The conserved final phenylalanine or tryptophan is absent from the CDR3, which likely points to a read error. The gene calls are TRBV7-8 and TRBJ2-1; 10 bases match TRBD2. Germline lookup yields CDR1 SGHVS and CDR2 FQNEAQ. The V gene end was trimmed by 9 bases and the J gene end by 0 bases; junction bases not matched to a gene: 8. The length of the CDR3 is 16 residues. The CDR3 nucleotides read TGTGCCAGTAGCCCAATAGCGGGAGGCTCCTACAATGAGCAGTTCCTC. It translates to CASSPIAGGSYNEQFL.

This clonotype was counted ten times or more. The CDR3 nucleotides are TGTGCCAGCAGGTATACAGGGTCAGATACGCAGTATTTT. This sequence encodes CASRYTGSDTQYF. The chain employs TRBV11-2 and TRBJ2-3, with TRBD1 as a possible D gene (6 bases). Germline CDR1 SGHAT, CDR2 FQNNGV. The CDR3 spans 13 residues. V lost 6 bases and J lost 4, with 11 bases in between.